Detailed here is one T cell receptor (beta chain). The V gene lost 8 bases and the J gene lost 0 bases, with 10 bases spanning the gap. CDR1 SQVTM and CDR2 ANQGSEA come from the germline V gene. The CDR3 totals 12 residues. The table came from immunoSEQ multiplex PCR; TCRdb's copy has only in-frame clones and leaves some out. This sample carries 140,000 to 150,000 clones, roughly 81% of them seen once, and the ten largest clones take 2.6%. The source of the sample is a study of blood T cell repertoires in COVID-19. Study as a whole: Sample material is recorded as cDNA or gDNA derived from T cells, B-cell-depleted T cells, or PBMCs.

What was sequenced was peripheral blood. The sequence was obtained from a human donor with acute or convalescent COVID-19. The donor label of this sample is uncertain. This rearrangement joins TRBV29-1 to TRBJ1-2; D is uncertain. Here the CDR3 reads CSFRGANYGYTF. The CDR3 DNA is TGCAGCTTCCGAGGAGCTAACTATGGCTACACCTTC.